The source of this T cell receptor beta chain is a study of CD8+ T cells in alopecia areata. Indicated treatment: oral pan-JAK inhibitor, 5-10 mg twice daily. The V gene's germline CDR1 is LNHDA and CDR2 SQIVND (reference sequence). This CDR3 has 15 amino acids. The V end lost 9 bases, the J end lost 7 bases, and 19 bases lay between the germline ends. Investigators isolated RNA and reverse transcribed it into cDNA to act as the sequencing template. TCRdb's table, derived via immunoSEQ multiplex PCR, lists solely in-frame clones and lacks some. The sample holds approximately 280,000 clones; about 62% are singletons and the top ten take around 1.8%.

The chain couples TRBV19 to TRBJ1-6, with D possibly TRBD1 on 6 matching bases. This receptor was obtained from a human donor with alopecia areata. Sample: CD4+ T cells sorted from blood, taken at week 24, from a patient treated with tofacitinib. The CDR3 DNA sequence: TGTGCCAGCACTAGTAGGGGGGCGATCAATTCACCCCTCCACTTT. Translated, it gives CASTSRGAINSPLHF.